The 11 T cell receptor beta chains given below trace back to one sample, sequenced in a study of T-cell memory formation after mild COVID-19. TCRdb reprocessed the 5' RACE reads with MiXCR, giving one entry per CDR3 protein. The sample yields around 160,000 distinct CDR3 sequences, around 10% seen once. Specimen: PBMCs or a T cell subset sorted from them (not recorded which). The receptors were sampled from a man between 18 and 35 years old who had mild COVID-19 (a few samples of this study predate the infection). Cell type and time point are not known.

The chain employs TRBV28 and TRBJ2-1; 11 nucleotides match TRBD2. Trimming at V came to 6 bases and at J to 7 bases, leaving 5 bases not matched to a gene. Germline CDR1 and CDR2: MDHEN and SYDVKM. This CDR3 is built from 14 residues. Written as DNA, the CDR3 is TGTGCCAGCAGCCTACTAGCGGGGGTAAATGAGCAGTTCTTC. It codes for CASSLLAGVNEQFF.

The genes are TRBV4-3 and TRBJ2-5; D is unresolved. The CDR3 loop spans 14 amino acids. V lost 1 base and J lost 4, with 10 bases in between. Germline V gene lookup returns CDR1 LGHNA and CDR2 YSLEER. The CDR3 spells CASSQAPSRETQYF. CDR3 coding DNA: TGCGCCAGCAGCCAAGCGCCTTCAAGAGAGACCCAGTACTTC.

This clonotype showed up just a few times. The V call is TRBV2, the J call TRBJ2-1, with 11 bases fitting TRBD2. J lost 6 bases, V lost 7 bases, and 5 bases had no gene match. Germline V gene sequence: CDR1 SNHLY, CDR2 FYNNEI. CDR3 length: 14 residues. Here the CDR3 reads CASIVTSGANEQFF. The CDR3 DNA reads TGTGCCAGCATTGTGACTAGCGGGGCCAATGAGCAGTTCTTC.

This clonotype was observed many times. The rearrangement joins TRBV7-2 to TRBJ2-7; D is undetermined. The CDR3 spans 12 residues. V shed 5 bases and J shed 4 bases, with 9 bases lying between them. Germline CDR1 SGHTA, CDR2 FQGNSA. The CDR3 bases are TGTGCCAGCAGCCAAGGGTGGTACGAGCAGTACTTC. Translating it yields CASSQGWYEQYF.

Only a few counts were recorded for this clonotype. The chain couples TRBV4-1 to TRBJ2-3; D unresolved. Germline assignment: CDR1 MGHRA and CDR2 YSYEKL. The ends were cut back, 0 bases at V and 2 bases at J, with 15 bases in the middle. The CDR3 contains 17 residues. In DNA form, the CDR3 reads TGCGCCAGCAGCCAAGATATCTCGAGGTCAGCCACAGATACGCAGTATTTT. Protein sequence: CASSQDISRSATDTQYF.

The V call is TRBV11-2, the J call TRBJ1-5; D uncertain. Germline-derived CDR1 and CDR2 are SGHAT and FQNNGV. Trimming stripped 1 base from V and 10 bases from J, with 14 bases between. CDR3 size: 14 residues. CDR3 region: CASSLGPGGQPQHF. Here the CDR3 DNA reads TGTGCCAGCAGCTTAGGGCCCGGCGGTCAACCCCAGCATTTT.

This clonotype was detected only a few times. The chain joins TRBV18 to TRBJ2-1; 8 nucleotides align to TRBD1. J lost 6 bases, V lost 2 bases, and 9 bases had no gene match. This CDR3 contains 16 residues. The germline V gene has CDR1 KGHSH and CDR2 LQKENI. The chain's CDR3 is CASSPLRDQGANEQFF. CDR3 DNA: TGTGCCAGCTCACCATTAAGGGATCAGGGGGCCAATGAGCAGTTCTTC.

This clonotype turned up a few times. V usage is TRBV6-2 or TRBV6-3 and J usage is TRBJ1-1; 9 bases are a match to TRBD1. This CDR3 has 15 residues. With 7 bases clipped from V and 4 bases from J, the junction kept 10 bases outside the gene matches. Germline CDR1 MNHEY, CDR2 SVGEGT. In DNA form, the CDR3 reads TGTGCCAGCAAACTCCCGGGACAGGGTCGCACTGAAGCTTTCTTT. Protein: CASKLPGQGRTEAFF.

The J gene is TRBJ2-1, the V gene TRBV4-1; possible D gene TRBD1, 6 bases. Trimming shortened V by 2 bases and J by 3 bases, and 11 bases separated the two germline ends. There are 15 residues in the CDR3. Germline loops: CDR1 MGHRA, CDR2 YSYEKL. The CDR3 DNA follows: TGCGCCAGCAGCCAAAGACAGGACGTCTACAATGAGCAGTTCTTC. This sequence encodes CASSQRQDVYNEQFF.

This clonotype was seen only a few times. The CDR3 reads CASSYLPQTDEAFF. The CDR3 DNA is TGTGCCAGCAGTTACCTGCCCCAGACAGATGAAGCTTTCTTT. The genes are TRBV6-2 or TRBV6-3 and TRBJ1-1; D is perhaps TRBD1 (5 bases). The V and J ends lost 2 bases and 7 bases respectively, with 14 bases between them. The CDR3 has 14 residues. CDR1 is MNHEY and CDR2 is SVGEGT in the germline V gene.

This clonotype has only a few counts. V and J are TRBV12-3 or TRBV12-4 and TRBJ1-1; no clear D. This CDR3 has 13 residues. V was shortened by 5 bases and J by 8 bases, with 15 bases between the two germline ends. CDR3 sequence: CASSLFGVREAFF. The DNA of the CDR3 is TGTGCCAGCAGTCTATTCGGGGTGAGGGAAGCTTTCTTT.